This T cell receptor (beta chain) comes out of a study of regulatory T cells in long-lasting Graves disease. Construction of TCR beta libraries relied on iRepertoire HTBI primers and on Arm-PCR targeting CDR3 regions. TCRdb reanalysed the multiplex PCR reads using MiXCR and keeps one entry per CDR3 protein. The sample holds roughly 400,000 distinct CDR3 sequences; around 20% are singletons and the top ten take roughly 20%. Germline V gene data show CDR1 as DFQATT and CDR2 as SNEGSKA (reference sequence). V was pared by 2 bases and J by 7 bases, with 9 bases between. This CDR3 is 11 amino acids long. Time point described: persistent/refractory GD, antithyroid drugs over 5 years with positive TRAb. Making the TCR library involved RNA that had been extracted from PBMCs. EDTA tubes received approximately 10 milliliters of collected peripheral blood.

The chain combines TRBV20-1 with TRBJ2-7, with TRBD2 as a possible D gene (5 bases). The clonotype originates from a female donor with Graves disease. This material consisted of peripheral blood mononuclear cells (PBMCs), taken when the disease was refractory, from a patient treated with antithyroid drugs. The CDR3, as DNA: TGCAGTGCTAGATTGGGAGAAGAGCAGTACTTC. It is translated as CSARLGEEQYF.